Shown below are 12 T cell receptor beta chains from a single sample sequenced in a study of T-cell memory formation after mild COVID-19. MiXCR, run by TCRdb on the 5' RACE reads, gives a single entry per CDR3 protein. The sample records some 250,000 distinct CDR3 sequences, about 20% being singletons. The sequencing sample was made of PBMCs or a T cell subset sorted from them (not recorded which). Receptors originate from a man between 18 and 29 years old who had mild COVID-19 (a few samples of this study predate the infection). Cell type and time point are not known.

In its sample, this clonotype was seen a few times. The CDR3 DNA reads TGTGCCAGCAGCCGTATCAGGGGATCTAGCACAGATACGCAGTATTTT. Its translation: CASSRIRGSSTDTQYF. The J gene is TRBJ2-3, the V gene TRBV7-2; D possibly corresponds to TRBD1 (6 bases). CDR1 and CDR2 from the germline V gene are SGHTA and FQGNSA. The CDR3 contains 16 residues. V lost 5 bases, J lost 0 bases, and 15 bases lay in between. Complete variable domain (other parts from reference TRBV7-2 and TRBJ2-3): GAGVSQSPSNKVTEKGKDVELRCDPISGHTALYWYRQSLGQGLEFLIYFQGNSAPDKSGLPSDRFSAERTGGSVSTLTIQRTQQEDSAVYLCASSRIRGSSTDTQYFGPGTRLTVL.

The rearrangement joins TRBV7-9 to TRBJ2-5; 8 nucleotides align to TRBD1. V lost 5 bases, J lost 1 base, and 6 bases stayed unmatched. CDR1 and CDR2 from the germline V gene are SEHNR and FQNEAQ (reference sequence). The CDR3 covers 15 residues. In nucleotides, the CDR3 is TGTGCCAGCAGCACGGTTGGACAGGGCCAAGAGACCCAGTACTTC. As protein: CASSTVGQGQETQYF.

This clonotype appeared a few times. The rearrangement joins TRBV5-1 to TRBJ1-6, with unresolved D. The CDR3 has 15 residues. Per the germline V gene, CDR1 is SGHRS and CDR2 is YFSETQ. The ends were cut back, 1 base at V and 0 bases at J, with 5 bases in the middle. DNA of the CDR3: TGCGCCAGCAGCTTGACCAGCTCCTATAATTCACCCCTCCACTTT. Protein product: CASSLTSSYNSPLHF.

The sample holds a few counts of this clonotype. This chain joins TRBV7-6 and TRBJ1-1; tentative D call: TRBD1 (6 bases). CDR3 length: 17 residues. Per the germline V gene, CDR1 is SGHVS and CDR2 is FNYEAQ. V was cut by 8 bases and J by 3 bases, with 25 bases left in between. The CDR3, as DNA: TGTGCCAGCGCGAAAATCGAGGCCCAGGGGCAGGACACTGAAGCTTTCTTT. Encoded protein: CASAKIEAQGQDTEAFF.

This clonotype was seen only a few times. V is TRBV28 and J is TRBJ2-7; D is unclear. Per germline, CDR1 MDHEN and CDR2 SYDVKM. CDR3 length equals 12 residues. Trimming shortened V by 7 bases and J by 1 base, and 8 bases separated the two germline ends. The CDR3 region is CASNNWSYEQYV. In DNA, the CDR3 is TGTGCCAGCAATAATTGGTCCTACGAGCAGTACGTC.

This clonotype was seen a handful of times. The V gene is TRBV4-1, the J gene TRBJ2-2; no reliable D call. Germline assignment: CDR1 MGHRA and CDR2 YSYEKL. The CDR3 length is 14 residues. The V end lost 1 base, the J end lost 7 bases, and 10 bases lay between the germline ends. The CDR3 protein is CASSQARADGELFF. The CDR3 region has the DNA TGCGCCAGCAGCCAAGCTAGGGCGGACGGGGAGCTGTTTTTT.

The chain links TRBV5-1 to TRBJ2-5; 8 bases are a match to TRBD2. V was pared by 0 bases and J by 0 bases, with 13 bases of the junction left unmatched. The CDR3 is 19 amino acids. Germline V gene sequence: CDR1 SGHRS, CDR2 YFSETQ. For the CDR3, the DNA is TGCGCCAGCAGCTTGGCCCTTTGGGGAGCGGGGGCCTACCAAGAGACCCAGTACTTC. Amino acids: CASSLALWGAGAYQETQYF.

The rearrangement uses TRBV19 and TRBJ2-2; D is possibly TRBD2 (5 bases). The CDR3 has 15 residues. Germline V lookup: CDR1 LNHDA, CDR2 SQIVND (reference sequence). Trimming stripped 1 base from V and 6 bases from J, with 12 bases between. In DNA form, the CDR3 reads TGTGCCAGTAGTATAGTCGGGGTTGGGTCCGGGGAGCTGTTTTTT. It is translated as CASSIVGVGSGELFF.

This clonotype has just a few counts. V is TRBV6-6 and J is TRBJ1-1; TRBD1 is a possible D gene (5 bases). Germline-derived CDR1 and CDR2 are MNHNY and SVGAGI (reference sequence). This CDR3 has 15 amino acids. The V end lost 0 bases, the J end lost 6 bases, and 14 bases lay between the germline ends. The DNA for the CDR3 is TGTGCCAGCAGTTACTCTTCCCCAGGGCAATCTGAAGCTTTCTTT. Translation: CASSYSSPGQSEAFF.

This clonotype has only a few counts. J is TRBJ1-2 and V is TRBV5-1; TRBD1 matches at 9 bases. CDR1 SGHRS and CDR2 YFSETQ come from the germline V gene. Trimming cost V 2 bases and J 8 bases; bases outside gene matches: 7. This CDR3 spans 14 amino acids. The CDR3 sequence is CASSLLTGGGGYTF. The CDR3 bases are TGCGCCAGCAGCTTATTAACAGGGGGCGGAGGCTACACCTTC.

This clonotype occurred a few times. The chain combines TRBV4-3 with TRBJ2-2; possible D gene TRBD2, 6 bases. Trimming cost V 4 bases and J 6 bases, with 12 bases left between them. CDR3 size: 14 residues. Per germline, CDR1 LGHNA and CDR2 YSLEER. This CDR3 reads CASSPGRWSGELFF. CDR3 nucleotide sequence: TGCGCCAGCAGCCCAGGGAGGTGGTCCGGGGAGCTGTTTTTT.

The rearrangement joins TRBV11-2 to TRBJ1-2; D uncertain. From germline, CDR1 is SGHAT and CDR2 FQNNGV. V gave up 4 bases and J gave up 2 bases, with 14 bases separating them. The CDR3 is made up of 15 amino acids. The CDR3 coding sequence is TGTGCCAGCAGCTCGGTTAGGCACCCAAACTATGGCTACACCTTC. Translated: CASSSVRHPNYGYTF.